This T cell receptor beta chain stems from a study of T-cell reconstitution after alpha-beta-depleted transplantation in children. Study-level results: Newly generated T cells supplied most T-cell counts and diversity one year post-transplant. As was reported, about two months after transplant, alpha-beta T cells came from several hundred expanded graft clones.

Germline V gene data show CDR1 as LGHDT and CDR2 as YNNKEL (reference sequence). This CDR3 has 11 residues. Deletions cut 2 bases from V and 7 bases from J, with 4 bases between. With respect to this clonotype: The target antigen is unknown.

Construction of the TCRbeta library involved unique molecular identifiers. One entry per CDR3 protein, called by TCRdb with MiXCR from the PCR reads. The data hold about 420,000 distinct CDR3 sequences, with about 17% observed a single time. This TCR was recovered from a boy under three years old who had a stem cell transplant for Wiskott-Aldrich syndrome, so the T cells may come from the graft donor. Here the sequenced sample was PBMCs, mostly from graft donor cells, taken 360 days after TCRalphabeta/CD19-depleted stem cell transplant. The chain is built from TRBV3-1 and TRBJ2-3; D is unclear. The CDR3 DNA sequence: TGTGCCAGCAGCCAATGGAATACGCAGTATTTT. Translation: CASSQWNTQYF.